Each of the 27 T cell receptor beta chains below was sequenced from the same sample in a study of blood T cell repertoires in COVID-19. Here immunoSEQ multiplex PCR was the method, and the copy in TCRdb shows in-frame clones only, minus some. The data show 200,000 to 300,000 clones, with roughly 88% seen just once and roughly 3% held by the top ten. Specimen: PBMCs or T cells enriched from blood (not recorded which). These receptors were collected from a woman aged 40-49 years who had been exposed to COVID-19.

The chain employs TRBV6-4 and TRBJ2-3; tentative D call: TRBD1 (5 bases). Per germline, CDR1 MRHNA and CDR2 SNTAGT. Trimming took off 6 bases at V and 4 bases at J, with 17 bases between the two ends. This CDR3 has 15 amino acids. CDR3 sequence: CASSPQGFGPDTQYF. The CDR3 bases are TGTGCCAGCAGCCCCCAGGGTTTTGGACCAGATACGCAGTATTTT.

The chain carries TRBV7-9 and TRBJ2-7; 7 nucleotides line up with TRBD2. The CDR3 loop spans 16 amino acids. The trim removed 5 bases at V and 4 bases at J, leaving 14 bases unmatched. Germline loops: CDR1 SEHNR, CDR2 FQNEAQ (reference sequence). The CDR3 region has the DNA TGTGCCAGCAGCCCCACTAGCGCCGGGTGGATATACGAGCAGTACTTC. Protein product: CASSPTSAGWIYEQYF.

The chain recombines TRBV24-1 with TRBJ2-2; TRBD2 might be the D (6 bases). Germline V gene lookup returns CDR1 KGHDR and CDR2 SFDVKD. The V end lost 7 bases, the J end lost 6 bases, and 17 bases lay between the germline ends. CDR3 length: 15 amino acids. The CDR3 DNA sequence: TGTGCCACCAGATCATCAACCGGGGGTGCCGGGGAGCTGTTTTTT. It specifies CATRSSTGGAGELFF.

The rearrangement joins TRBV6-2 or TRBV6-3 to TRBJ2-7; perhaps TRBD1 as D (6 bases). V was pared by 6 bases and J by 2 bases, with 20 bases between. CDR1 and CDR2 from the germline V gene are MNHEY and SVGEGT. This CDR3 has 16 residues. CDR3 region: CASSRDISYEAYEQYV. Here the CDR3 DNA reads TGTGCCAGCAGCCGGGACATCTCCTACGAAGCCTACGAGCAGTACGTC.

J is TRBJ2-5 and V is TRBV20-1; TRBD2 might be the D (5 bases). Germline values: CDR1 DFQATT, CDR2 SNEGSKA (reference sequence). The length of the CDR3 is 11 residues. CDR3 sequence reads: CSGLDQETQYF. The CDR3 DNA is TGCAGCGGACTGGATCAAGAGACCCAGTACTTC.

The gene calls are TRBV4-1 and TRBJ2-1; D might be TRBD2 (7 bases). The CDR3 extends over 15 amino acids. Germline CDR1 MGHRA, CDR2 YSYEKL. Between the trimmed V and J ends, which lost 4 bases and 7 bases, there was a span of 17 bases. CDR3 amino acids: CASSLGAGEGNEQFF. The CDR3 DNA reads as TGCGCCAGCAGCCTGGGGGCGGGAGAAGGAAATGAGCAGTTCTTC.

The CDR3 region is CASSFAAQGSYEQYF. The DNA for the CDR3 is TGTGCCAGCAGCTTCGCTGCACAGGGCAGCTACGAGCAGTACTTC. The chain couples TRBV7-6 to TRBJ2-7; tentatively, D is TRBD1 (6 bases). The germline gives CDR1 SGHVS, CDR2 FNYEAQ. CDR3 length: 15 amino acids. V was trimmed by 3 bases and J by 3 bases, leaving 15 bases between them.

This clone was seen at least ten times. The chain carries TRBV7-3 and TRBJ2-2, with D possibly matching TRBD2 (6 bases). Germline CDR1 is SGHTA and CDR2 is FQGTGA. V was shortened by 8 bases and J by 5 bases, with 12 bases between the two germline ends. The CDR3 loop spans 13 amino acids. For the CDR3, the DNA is TGTGCCAGCCGCCCTGGGGGGACCGGGGAGCTGTTTTTT. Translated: CASRPGGTGELFF.

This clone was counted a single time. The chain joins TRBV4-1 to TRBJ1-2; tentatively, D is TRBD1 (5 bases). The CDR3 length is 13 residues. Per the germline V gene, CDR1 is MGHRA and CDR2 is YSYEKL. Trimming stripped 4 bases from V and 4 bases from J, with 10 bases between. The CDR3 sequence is CASSPGRTYGYTF. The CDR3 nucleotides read TGCGCCAGCAGCCCAGGGAGGACCTATGGCTACACCTTC.

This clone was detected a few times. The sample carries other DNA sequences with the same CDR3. The CDR3 DNA sequence: TGTGCCAGCAGTTTTGGACAGGGGGCTTATGGCTACACCTTC. Translating gives CASSFGQGAYGYTF. J is TRBJ1-2 and V is TRBV27; 11 bases match TRBD1. Germline V gives CDR1 MNHEY, CDR2 SMNVEV (reference sequence). CDR3 length: 14 residues. The ends lost 3 bases at V and 5 bases at J; junction bases unmatched: 2.

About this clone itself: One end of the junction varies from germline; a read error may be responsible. The CDR3 region is CASNLGTAPSNQPQHF. The DNA of the CDR3 is TGTGCCAGCAATTTAGGGACAGCCCCAAGCAATCAGCCCCAGCATTTT. V and J are TRBV28 and TRBJ1-5; 7 positions match TRBD1. The V gene's germline CDR1 is MDHEN and CDR2 SYDVKM. The CDR3 extends over 16 amino acids.

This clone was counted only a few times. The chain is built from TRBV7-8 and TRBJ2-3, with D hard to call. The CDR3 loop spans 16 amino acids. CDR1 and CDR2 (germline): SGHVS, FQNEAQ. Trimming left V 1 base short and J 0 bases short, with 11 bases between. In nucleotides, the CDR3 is TGTGCCAGCAGCTTAGGGGCAAAAGCTAGCACAGATACGCAGTATTTT. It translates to CASSLGAKASTDTQYF.

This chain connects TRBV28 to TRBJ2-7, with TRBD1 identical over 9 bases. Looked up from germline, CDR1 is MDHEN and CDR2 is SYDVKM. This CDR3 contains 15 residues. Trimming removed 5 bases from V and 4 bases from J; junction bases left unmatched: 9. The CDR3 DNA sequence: TGTGCCAGCAGTCCAGGGGACAGGGTTGTGTACGAGCAGTACTTC. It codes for CASSPGDRVVYEQYF.

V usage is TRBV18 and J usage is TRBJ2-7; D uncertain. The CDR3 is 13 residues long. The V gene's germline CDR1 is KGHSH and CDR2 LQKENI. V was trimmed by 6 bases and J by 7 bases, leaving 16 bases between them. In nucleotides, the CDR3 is TGTGCCAGCTCCAGCCGTAGAGGATGGGAGCAGTACGTC. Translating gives CASSSRRGWEQYV.

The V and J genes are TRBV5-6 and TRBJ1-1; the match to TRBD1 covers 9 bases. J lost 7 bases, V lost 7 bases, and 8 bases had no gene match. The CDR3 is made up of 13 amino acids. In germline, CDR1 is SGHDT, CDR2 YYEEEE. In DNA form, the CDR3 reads TGTGCCAGCCGATCCACAGGGGGCCTTGAAGCTTTCTTT. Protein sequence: CASRSTGGLEAFF.

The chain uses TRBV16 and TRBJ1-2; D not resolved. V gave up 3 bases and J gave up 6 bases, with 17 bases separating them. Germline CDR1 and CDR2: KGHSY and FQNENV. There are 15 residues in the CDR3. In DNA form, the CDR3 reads TGTGCCAGCAGCCATAGAAGTCGTAGGACTAATGGCTACACCTTC. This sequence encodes CASSHRSRRTNGYTF.

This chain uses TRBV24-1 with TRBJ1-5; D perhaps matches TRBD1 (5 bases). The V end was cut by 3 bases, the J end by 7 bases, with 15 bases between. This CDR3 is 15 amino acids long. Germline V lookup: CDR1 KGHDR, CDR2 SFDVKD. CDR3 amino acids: CATSDRGREGQPQHF. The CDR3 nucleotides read TGTGCCACCAGTGATCGAGGCAGGGAAGGGCAGCCCCAGCATTTT.

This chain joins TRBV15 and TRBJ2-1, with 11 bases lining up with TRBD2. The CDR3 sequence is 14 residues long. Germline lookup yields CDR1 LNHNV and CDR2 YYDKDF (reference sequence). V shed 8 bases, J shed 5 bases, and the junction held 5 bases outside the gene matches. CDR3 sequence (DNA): TGTGCCACCGCCGGGACTAGCGGAAACAATGAGCAGTTCTTC. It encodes CATAGTSGNNEQFF.

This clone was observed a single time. CDR3: CASSPTGSSNYGYTF. CDR3 nucleotide sequence: TGTGCCAGCAGCCCAACAGGGTCTTCTAACTATGGCTACACCTTC. This chain connects TRBV7-3 to TRBJ1-2; TRBD1 is a possible D gene (6 bases). CDR3 size: 15 residues. Germline CDR1 and CDR2: SGHTA and FQGTGA. Trimming shortened V by 5 bases and J by 0 bases, and 13 bases separated the two germline ends.

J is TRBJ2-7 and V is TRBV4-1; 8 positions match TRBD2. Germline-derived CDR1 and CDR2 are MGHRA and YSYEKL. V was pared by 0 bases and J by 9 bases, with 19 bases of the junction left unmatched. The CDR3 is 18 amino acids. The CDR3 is CASSQDRENGRAEMGQYV. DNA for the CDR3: TGCGCCAGCAGCCAAGATAGGGAAAACGGGAGGGCCGAGATGGGGCAGTACGTC.

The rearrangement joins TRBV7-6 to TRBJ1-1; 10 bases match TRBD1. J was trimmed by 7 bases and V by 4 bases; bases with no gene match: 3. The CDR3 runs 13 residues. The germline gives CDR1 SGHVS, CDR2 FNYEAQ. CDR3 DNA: TGTGCCAGCAGCTCGGGGGACAGGGGTGAAGCTTTCTTT. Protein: CASSSGDRGEAFF.

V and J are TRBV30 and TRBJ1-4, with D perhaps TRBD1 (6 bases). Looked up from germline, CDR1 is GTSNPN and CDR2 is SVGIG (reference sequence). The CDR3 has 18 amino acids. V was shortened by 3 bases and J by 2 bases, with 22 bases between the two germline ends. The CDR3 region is CAWSFMRGGAGTNEKLFF. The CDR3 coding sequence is TGTGCCTGGAGCTTCATGAGGGGGGGCGCGGGTACTAATGAAAAACTGTTTTTT. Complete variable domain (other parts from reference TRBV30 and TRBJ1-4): SQTIHQWPATLVQPVGSPLSLECTVEGTSNPNLYWYRQAAGRGLQLLFYSVGIGQISSEVPQNLSASRPQDRQFILSSKKLLLSDSGFYLCAWSFMRGGAGTNEKLFFGSGTQLSVL.

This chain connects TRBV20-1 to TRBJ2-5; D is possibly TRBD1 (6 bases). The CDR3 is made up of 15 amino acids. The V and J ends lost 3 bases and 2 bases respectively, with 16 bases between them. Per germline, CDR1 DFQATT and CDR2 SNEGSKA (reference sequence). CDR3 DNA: TGCAGTGCTAGTCCCCAGGGTAGGGGGCAAGAGACCCAGTACTTC. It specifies CSASPQGRGQETQYF.

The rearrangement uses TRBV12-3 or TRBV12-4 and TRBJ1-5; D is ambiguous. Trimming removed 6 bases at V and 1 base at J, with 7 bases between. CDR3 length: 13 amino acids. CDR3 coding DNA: TGTGCCAGCAGCCTAGACAGCAATCAGCCCCAGCATTTT. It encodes CASSLDSNQPQHF.

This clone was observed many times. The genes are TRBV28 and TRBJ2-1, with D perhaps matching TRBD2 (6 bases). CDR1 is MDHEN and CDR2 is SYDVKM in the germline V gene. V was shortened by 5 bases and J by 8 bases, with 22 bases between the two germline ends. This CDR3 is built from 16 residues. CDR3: CASSPYGEGGKDEQFF. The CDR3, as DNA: TGTGCCAGCAGTCCGTATGGTGAGGGCGGGAAGGATGAGCAGTTCTTC.

The CDR3: CASSLVRGIKGETQYF. For the CDR3, the DNA is TGTGCCAGCAGCTTGGTCCGGGGTATCAAGGGCGAGACCCAGTACTTC. V usage is TRBV5-4 and J usage is TRBJ2-5; D may be TRBD2 (5 bases). V lost 0 bases, J lost 5 bases, and 17 bases lay in between. This CDR3 comprises 16 residues. Germline lookup yields CDR1 SGHNT and CDR2 YYREEE (reference sequence).

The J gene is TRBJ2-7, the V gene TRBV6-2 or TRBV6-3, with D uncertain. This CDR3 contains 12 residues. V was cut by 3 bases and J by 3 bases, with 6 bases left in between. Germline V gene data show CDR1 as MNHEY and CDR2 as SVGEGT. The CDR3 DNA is TGTGCCAGCAGTTATCCTCTCTACGAGCAGTACTTC. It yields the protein CASSYPLYEQYF.